The 23 T cell receptor beta chains given below trace back to one sample, sequenced in a study of OX40 agonist ivuxolimab in advanced cancers. Sequencing was performed with immunoSEQ multiplex PCR; in TCRdb, only in-frame clones are kept and a portion is missing. This table has over 35,000 clones, roughly 86% appearing once. Source: CD4+ or CD8+ T cells sorted from blood, taken in a trial of the OX40 agonist ivuxolimab. The origin of the receptors is an adult with an advanced solid tumor such as melanoma, head and neck, liver or kidney cancer.

This clone occurred a few times. V and J are TRBV29-1 and TRBJ1-1; D is uncertain. The length of the CDR3 is 11 residues. From germline, CDR1 is SQVTM and CDR2 ANQGSEA. V lost 8 bases to trimming and J lost 1 base, with 8 bases between them. Written as DNA, the CDR3 is TGCAGCACTGGGAAGAACACTGAAGCTTTCTTT. Amino acids: CSTGKNTEAFF.

This chain joins TRBV6-6 and TRBJ2-7, with D maybe TRBD2 (6 bases). The germline V and J ends were trimmed by 0 bases and 3 bases, with 9 bases remaining between them. This CDR3 has 14 residues. Germline CDR1 reads MNHNY; CDR2 reads SVGAGI (reference sequence). CDR3: CASSYSGGVYEQYV. In nucleotides, the CDR3 is TGTGCCAGCAGTTACTCGGGCGGGGTCTACGAGCAGTACGTC.

This clone was detected only once. The V and J genes are TRBV9 and TRBJ1-1; D remains ambiguous. The germline CDR1 and CDR2 sequences are SGDLS and YYNGEE. V lost 3 bases and J 0 bases, leaving 6 bases between the germline ends. The CDR3 totals 13 residues. The CDR3 bases are TGTGCCAGCAGCGGTGGGGTGAACACTGAAGCTTTCTTT. This codes for CASSGGVNTEAFF.

The rearrangement uses TRBV11-2 and TRBJ2-1; unclear D gene. There are 15 residues in the CDR3. Deletions cut 6 bases from V and 9 bases from J, with 21 bases between. Germline loops: CDR1 SGHAT, CDR2 FQNNGV. CDR3 protein: CASSATATLASEQFF. The CDR3 nucleotides read TGTGCCAGCAGTGCTACAGCAACTCTCGCCTCTGAGCAGTTCTTC.

This sequence joins TRBV14 and TRBJ2-5; 9 bases fit TRBD1. This CDR3 region has 17 residues. The germline V gene encodes CDR1 SGHDN and CDR2 FVKESK. The junction had 16 bases not matched to a gene; V was cut back by 6 bases and J by 5 bases. In nucleotides, the CDR3 is TGTGCCAGCAGTTCACCGGGACAGGGTTTTCTTCGGGAGACCCAGTACTTC. Its protein is CASSSPGQGFLRETQYF.

This chain joins TRBV4-1 and TRBJ2-7, with D tentatively TRBD2 (5 bases). The V end lost 0 bases, the J end lost 1 base, and 7 bases lay between the germline ends. The CDR3 length is 14 residues. The V gene's germline CDR1 is MGHRA and CDR2 YSYEKL. CDR3 residues: CASSQDTGSYEQYV. The CDR3 bases are TGCGCCAGCAGCCAAGATACGGGGTCCTACGAGCAGTACGTC.

The chain recombines TRBV28 with TRBJ2-1; 8 nucleotides agree with TRBD1. Per the germline V gene, CDR1 is MDHEN and CDR2 is SYDVKM. V was pared by 5 bases and J by 8 bases, with 11 bases of the junction left unmatched. This CDR3 has 15 amino acids. The CDR3 loop is CASSPRTGKADEQFF. As DNA, the CDR3 is TGTGCCAGCAGTCCTCGGACAGGGAAAGCGGATGAGCAGTTCTTC.

The genes are TRBV19 and TRBJ2-3; TRBD1 matches at 10 bases. CDR1 and CDR2 (germline): LNHDA, SQIVND (reference sequence). The J segment lost 3 bases and the V segment lost 10 bases, leaving 10 bases of the junction unmatched. The CDR3 length is 15 residues. The CDR3 reads CATHRPGQGTDTQYF. In DNA, the CDR3 is TGTGCCACGCACCGGCCGGGACAGGGGACAGATACGCAGTATTTT.

The V gene is TRBV2, the J gene TRBJ1-1; D remains unclear. The V gene's germline CDR1 is SNHLY and CDR2 FYNNEI. The V and J ends lost 1 base and 2 bases respectively, with 5 bases between them. This CDR3 has 13 amino acids. Here the CDR3 DNA reads TGTGCCAGCAGTGAAGGTGGAAACACTGAAGCTTTCTTT. This gives the protein CASSEGGNTEAFF.

V gene TRBV28 combines with J gene TRBJ2-5; D is possibly TRBD1 or TRBD2 (5 bases each). CDR1 is MDHEN, CDR2 SYDVKM, per germline. V was pared by 3 bases and J by 1 base, with 9 bases between. The CDR3 length is 14 residues. This CDR3 reads CASSFVGTQETQYF. The DNA of the CDR3 is TGTGCCAGCAGTTTCGTGGGGACCCAAGAGACCCAGTACTTC.

The chain carries TRBV6-1 and TRBJ1-2, with D unclear. Trimming took off 5 bases at V and 2 bases at J, with 6 bases between the two ends. Looked up from germline, CDR1 is MNHNS and CDR2 is SASEGT. The CDR3 length is 12 residues. CDR3 coding DNA: TGTGCCAGCAGTTGGGCGAACTATGGCTACACCTTC. Protein product: CASSWANYGYTF.

V is TRBV23-1 and J is TRBJ1-6; 7 bases are shared with TRBD1. TRBV23-1 qualifies as an ORF whose function is uncertain. The trim removed 2 bases at V and 5 bases at J, leaving 24 bases unmatched. The CDR3 contains 22 residues. The DNA for the CDR3 is TGCGCCAGCAGTCAAAGATTATCAGAACAACCTATGGGACAGTACAATAATTCACCCCTCCACTTT. It yields the protein CASSQRLSEQPMGQYNNSPLHF.

This CDR3 is CASSPRGLYEQYV. CDR3 DNA sequence: TGTGCCAGCAGCCCACGGGGGCTATACGAGCAGTACGTC. This rearrangement joins TRBV13 to TRBJ2-7; D is possibly TRBD1 or TRBD2 (6 bases each). The CDR3 is 13 amino acids. From germline, CDR1 is PRHDT and CDR2 FYEKMQ (reference sequence). The V end was cut by 5 bases, the J end by 4 bases, with 12 bases between.

This clone was observed once. The chain links TRBV28 to TRBJ1-2; D unclear. The germline V gene encodes CDR1 MDHEN and CDR2 SYDVKM. CDR3 length equals 15 residues. Trimming took 2 bases from V and 1 from J, leaving 11 bases between them. CDR3: CASSLRPLFNYGYTF. CDR3 coding DNA: TGTGCCAGCAGTTTAAGACCCCTATTTAACTATGGCTACACCTTC.

In DNA, the CDR3 is TGTGCCAGCAGCCAAGTTGATGGGCAATTCTTCTACAATGAGCAGTTCTTC. Residues: CASSQVDGQFFYNEQFF. The J gene is TRBJ2-1, the V gene TRBV4-2; no firm D call. The CDR3 contains 17 residues. Germline V gene data show CDR1 as LGHNA and CDR2 as YNFKEQ. V lost 1 base and J 3 bases, leaving 16 bases between the germline ends.

CDR3 residues: CASSLTSGGVQETQYF. DNA for the CDR3: TGTGCCAGCAGTTTGACTAGCGGGGGGGTCCAAGAGACCCAGTACTTC. This chain uses TRBV6-5 with TRBJ2-5; 14 bases are shared with TRBD2. Trimming cost V 4 bases and J 1 base; bases outside gene matches: 2. The V gene's germline CDR1 is MNHEY and CDR2 SVGAGI. The CDR3 is made up of 16 amino acids.

This clone turned up a few times. J is TRBJ2-2 and V is TRBV28, with D possibly being TRBD2 (6 bases). Between the trimmed V and J ends, which lost 3 bases and 5 bases, there was a span of 7 bases. This CDR3 spans 13 amino acids. In germline, CDR1 is MDHEN, CDR2 SYDVKM. CDR3 DNA sequence: TGTGCCAGCAGTTTGGCGGGGACCGGGGAGCTGTTTTTT. It codes for CASSLAGTGELFF.

The chain employs TRBV4-3 and TRBJ1-2, with D possibly TRBD1 on 5 matching bases. Germline lookup yields CDR1 LGHNA and CDR2 YSLEER. The CDR3 sequence is 15 residues long. Trimming cost V 4 bases and J 5 bases, with 17 bases left between them. The CDR3 is CASSPGTAQPYGYTF. CDR3 in DNA: TGCGCCAGCAGCCCGGGGACGGCGCAGCCGTATGGCTACACCTTC.

The chain uses TRBV6-1 and TRBJ1-2; D is unclear. Germline V gene lookup returns CDR1 MNHNS and CDR2 SASEGT. Trimming pared 6 bases from V and 5 bases from J, leaving 10 bases between. The CDR3 runs to 12 residues. CDR3 amino acids: CASRTLVYGYTF. The CDR3 DNA reads TGTGCCAGCAGGACTCTTGTTTATGGCTACACCTTC.

The rearrangement joins TRBV4-3 to TRBJ2-3; 12 bases fit TRBD2. The CDR3 length is 18 residues. Germline V gene data show CDR1 as LGHNA and CDR2 as YSLEER. The V gene end was trimmed by 0 bases and the J gene end by 2 bases; junction bases not matched to a gene: 6. The CDR3, as DNA: TGCGCCAGCAGCCAAGATCGTCGGACTAGCGGGGTCACAGATACGCAGTATTTT. It encodes CASSQDRRTSGVTDTQYF.

This clone occurred once. This chain joins TRBV18 and TRBJ1-1, with unresolved D. Germline assignment: CDR1 KGHSH and CDR2 LQKENI. This CDR3 has 15 residues. V lost 3 bases to trimming and J lost 4 bases, with 15 bases between them. The CDR3 sequence is CASSPRLDSGTEAFF. The CDR3 coding sequence is TGTGCCAGCTCACCCCGCCTGGATTCAGGCACTGAAGCTTTCTTT.

DNA for the CDR3: TGTGCCAGCAGCTTTTACACGACGGAGGGGCAGCCCCAGCATTTT. Residues: CASSFYTTEGQPQHF. The chain uses TRBV7-8 and TRBJ1-5; possible D gene TRBD1, 5 bases. Germline-derived CDR1 and CDR2 are SGHVS and FQNEAQ. Trimming left V 3 bases short and J 7 bases short, with 16 bases between. The CDR3 length is 15 residues.

The chain uses TRBV11-2 and TRBJ1-4, with D possibly TRBD1 on 5 matching bases. Trimming removed 1 base from V and 3 bases from J, with 12 bases in between. The V gene's germline CDR1 is SGHAT and CDR2 FQNNGV. The CDR3 has 16 amino acids. CDR3 protein: CASSLGDSPPNEKLFF. The CDR3 DNA reads as TGTGCCAGCAGCTTAGGAGACAGCCCACCTAATGAAAAACTGTTTTTT. Full variable domain (missing parts from reference TRBV11-2 and TRBJ1-4): EAGVAQSPRYKIIEKRQSVAFWCNPISGHATLYWYQQILGQGPKLLIQFQNNGVVDDSQLPKDRFSAERLKGVDSTLKIQPAKLEDSAVYLCASSLGDSPPNEKLFFGSGTQLSVL.